A single sample gave rise to the 29 T cell receptor beta chains below, sequenced in a study of sequential checkpoint blockade in melanoma. The method was immunoSEQ multiplex PCR; TCRdb's version includes in-frame clones alone and lacks a portion of them. The data show 34,000 or so clones, 82% seen once. Treatment described: randomized to nivolumab then ipilimumab (arm A) or the reverse (arm B). This specimen was CD8+ T cells sorted from blood (inferred from file names), taken from a patient given nivolumab and ipilimumab in sequence. The receptors were sampled from a human donor with melanoma.

The sample holds one count of this clone. The CDR3 DNA sequence: TGTGCCAGCAGCCAGGGGACAGGGTTTGCGGAGCAGTACTTC. Its protein product is CASSQGTGFAEQYF. This rearrangement joins TRBV5-4 to TRBJ2-7, with 9 bases lining up with TRBD1. CDR1 is SGHNT and CDR2 is YYREEE in the germline V gene (reference sequence). The CDR3 is 14 amino acids. V dropped 4 bases and J dropped 7; count of bases not matched to a gene: 9.

This chain uses TRBV6-5 with TRBJ2-7; the D gene is possibly TRBD2 (5 bases). This CDR3 contains 10 residues. Trimming shortened V by 11 bases and J by 3 bases, and 8 bases separated the two germline ends. Germline lookup yields CDR1 MNHEY and CDR2 SVGAGI. The CDR3 sequence: CAAGVYEQYF. In DNA form, the CDR3 reads TGTGCCGCCGGGGTCTACGAGCAGTACTTC.

J is TRBJ1-2 and V is TRBV29-1, with a tentative D call TRBD1 (6 bases). Trimming left V 6 bases short and J 6 bases short, with 17 bases between. Germline CDR1 reads SQVTM; CDR2 reads ANQGSEA. This CDR3 is 13 amino acids long. In DNA, the CDR3 is TGCAGCGTCAAGTTAACAGGGTCGGATGGCTACACCTTC. Protein product: CSVKLTGSDGYTF.

The chain recombines TRBV10-3 with TRBJ2-7; 8 bases align to TRBD1. Germline lookup yields CDR1 ENHRY and CDR2 SYGVKD. V lost 2 bases and J lost 2; bases outside the gene matches: 2. CDR3 size: 14 residues. The CDR3 here is CAISEGTGPYEQYF. The CDR3 bases are TGTGCCATCAGTGAGGGGACAGGTCCCTACGAGCAGTACTTC.

The chain uses TRBV19 and TRBJ2-1, with D maybe TRBD1 (5 bases). Germline-derived CDR1 and CDR2 are LNHDA and SQIVND (reference sequence). V shed 0 bases and J shed 9 bases, with 6 bases lying between them. CDR3 size: 12 residues. The DNA for the CDR3 is TGTGCCAGTAGTATAGAAGGGGTTGAGCAGTTCTTC. This translates into CASSIEGVEQFF.

A few counts support this clone. The rearrangement links TRBV27 to TRBJ2-7; maybe TRBD2 (5 bases). The V gene lost 5 bases and the J gene lost 1 base, with 15 bases spanning the gap. Per germline, CDR1 MNHEY and CDR2 SMNVEV (reference sequence). CDR3 length: 15 amino acids. The CDR3 DNA sequence: TGTGCCAGCAGTCTTGCAGGTAGAGGGTCCTACGAGCAGTACTTC. Translating it yields CASSLAGRGSYEQYF.

DNA for the CDR3: TGTGCCAGCAGCCCGAGACTAGCGCCCCACAATGAGCAGTTCTTC. Amino acid sequence: CASSPRLAPHNEQFF. The chain combines TRBV7-7 with TRBJ2-1; 8 bases line up with TRBD2. The junction had 8 bases not matched to a gene; V was cut back by 5 bases and J by 5 bases. The length of the CDR3 is 15 residues. Germline CDR1 and CDR2: SSHAT and FNYEAQ (reference sequence).

The V and J genes are TRBV7-9 and TRBJ1-1; D is perhaps TRBD1 (6 bases). Germline CDR1 and CDR2: SEHNR and FQNEAQ (reference sequence). V shed 1 base and J shed 4 bases, with 10 bases lying between them. There are 14 residues in the CDR3. CDR3 residues: CASSLVGGITEAFF. Here the CDR3 DNA reads TGTGCCAGCAGCTTAGTAGGGGGAATCACTGAAGCTTTCTTT.

The chain has TRBV19 and TRBJ2-1, with D possibly being TRBD2 (5 bases). The CDR3 covers 15 residues. V was cut by 1 base and J by 9 bases, with 16 bases left in between. The V gene's germline CDR1 is LNHDA and CDR2 SQIVND (reference sequence). CDR3 coding DNA: TGTGCCAGTAGTATAGTGCACGCGTTAGAGGGTGAGCAGTTCTTC. It encodes CASSIVHALEGEQFF.

The V gene is TRBV7-9, the J gene TRBJ1-1; no definite D call. The CDR3 loop spans 10 amino acids. With 11 bases removed from V and 4 bases from J, the gap between germline ends came to 8 bases. Germline CDR1 SEHNR, CDR2 FQNEAQ (reference sequence). For the CDR3, the DNA is TGTGCCCTCGCGGGCACTGAAGCTTTCTTT. This codes for CALAGTEAFF.

This clone has only one observation. The J gene is TRBJ2-1, the V gene TRBV4-1; TRBD2 agrees at 9 bases. Unmatched junction bases numbered 9, after V lost 4 bases and J lost 5 bases. Germline CDR1 MGHRA, CDR2 YSYEKL. The CDR3 spans 16 residues. CDR3: CASSPRFSGGHNEQFF. DNA for the CDR3: TGCGCCAGCAGCCCGCGTTTTAGCGGGGGTCACAATGAGCAGTTCTTC.

This clone was counted only a few times. This chain uses TRBV29-1 with TRBJ1-1, with a weak D call TRBD1 (5 bases). Germline V lookup: CDR1 SQVTM, CDR2 ANQGSEA. The CDR3 consists of 13 residues. Trimming removed 4 bases from V and 4 bases from J, with 13 bases in between. The CDR3 sequence: CSVGEGQATEAFF. In DNA form, the CDR3 reads TGCAGCGTTGGGGAGGGGCAGGCCACTGAAGCTTTCTTT.

This clone showed up just once. V is TRBV5-1 and J is TRBJ2-5; no definite D call. The DNA matches TRBJ2-7 better at its end, which makes the J call doubtful. Looked up from germline, CDR1 is SGHRS and CDR2 is YFSETQ. This CDR3 region has 13 residues. CDR3 amino acids: CASSPSPAYEQYF. The CDR3 DNA follows: TGCGCCAGCAGCCCTAGTCCGGCCTACGAGCAGTACTTC.

The chain combines TRBV5-1 with TRBJ1-4, with TRBD1 matching over 12 bases. CDR3 length: 17 amino acids. Trimming cost V 3 bases and J 3 bases; bases outside gene matches: 6. Germline assignment: CDR1 SGHRS and CDR2 YFSETQ. The CDR3 DNA reads TGCGCCAGCAGCTCTACTCGGGACAGGGGGCCTAATGAAAAACTGTTTTTT. This translates into CASSSTRDRGPNEKLFF.

The rearrangement joins TRBV6-1 to TRBJ1-6, with TRBD1 as a possible D gene (5 bases). CDR3 length: 14 amino acids. Germline V gene sequence: CDR1 MNHNS, CDR2 SASEGT. V shed 3 bases and J shed 9 bases, with 12 bases lying between them. CDR3 in DNA: TGTGCCAGCAGTGATACGGGGGGTAGTTCACCCCTCCACTTT. Residues: CASSDTGGSSPLHF.

A single count supports this clone. V is TRBV9 and J is TRBJ2-2, with 9 bases lining up with TRBD1. The junction had 7 bases not matched to a gene; V was cut back by 0 bases and J by 4 bases. CDR1 and CDR2 (germline): SGDLS, YYNGEE. The CDR3 runs 17 residues. In DNA, the CDR3 is TGTGCCAGCAGCGTAGTGGGACAGGGTGGCAGCACCGGGGAGCTGTTTTTT. Translating it yields CASSVVGQGGSTGELFF.

The chain combines TRBV7-6 with TRBJ2-7; 9 positions agree with TRBD1. The V gene's germline CDR1 is SGHVS and CDR2 FNYEAQ. Trimming took 1 base from V and 3 from J; bases not matched to a gene: 1. CDR3 length: 14 amino acids. The CDR3 protein is CASSLVGQGYEQYF. The CDR3 nucleotides are TGTGCCAGCAGCTTAGTGGGACAGGGCTACGAGCAGTACTTC.

V and J are TRBV5-6 and TRBJ2-2; a weak D match, TRBD2 (5 bases). The germline V gene has CDR1 SGHDT and CDR2 YYEEEE. Trimming pared 4 bases from V and 1 base from J, leaving 17 bases between. CDR3 length: 17 amino acids. DNA for the CDR3: TGTGCCAGCAGCCCTCGAGGCGGGCGGCGGAACACCGGGGAGCTGTTTTTT. It encodes CASSPRGGRRNTGELFF.

J is TRBJ2-7 and V is TRBV4-1; maybe TRBD2 (5 bases). CDR1 MGHRA and CDR2 YSYEKL come from the germline V gene. Trimming took 2 bases from V and 1 from J, leaving 15 bases between them. CDR3 length equals 16 residues. Here the CDR3 DNA reads TGCGCCAGCAGCCAAATCCCGCGGGTAAGGTCCTACGAGCAGTACTTC. Amino acids: CASSQIPRVRSYEQYF.

J is TRBJ1-2 and V is TRBV5-4; 10 bases match TRBD1. Per the germline V gene, CDR1 is SGHNT and CDR2 is YYREEE (reference sequence). The length of the CDR3 is 17 residues. The J segment lost 4 bases and the V segment lost 4 bases, leaving 13 bases of the junction unmatched. The CDR3 sequence: CASSRWDRGEEGYGYTF. CDR3 sequence (DNA): TGTGCCAGCAGCAGATGGGACAGGGGCGAGGAAGGCTATGGCTACACCTTC.

CDR3 sequence: CASTTAGVFAEAFF. CDR3 coding DNA: TGTGCCAGCACCACGGCCGGGGTCTTCGCTGAAGCTTTCTTT. V and J are TRBV27 and TRBJ1-1; D unresolved. The CDR3 is made up of 14 amino acids. The V gene's germline CDR1 is MNHEY and CDR2 SMNVEV (reference sequence). V was trimmed by 7 bases and J by 6 bases, leaving 18 bases between them.

J is TRBJ1-1 and V is TRBV5-5, with D uncertain. The CDR3 extends over 14 amino acids. With 0 bases removed from V and 5 bases from J, the gap between germline ends came to 11 bases. Germline-derived CDR1 and CDR2 are SGHKS and YYEKEE (reference sequence). CDR3 sequence (DNA): TGTGCCAGCAGCTTGGACACCGCTTGGACTGAAGCTTTCTTT. Protein: CASSLDTAWTEAFF.

The J gene is TRBJ1-2, the V gene TRBV5-4; TRBD1 might be the D (5 bases). Trimming shortened V by 2 bases and J by 4 bases, and 9 bases separated the two germline ends. This CDR3 region has 13 residues. Germline values: CDR1 SGHNT, CDR2 YYREEE (reference sequence). DNA of the CDR3: TGTGCCAGCAGCTTCGGGGGTGTCTATGGCTACACCTTC. This gives the protein CASSFGGVYGYTF.

The chain couples TRBV28 to TRBJ1-1; TRBD1 agrees at 7 bases. After removal of 6 bases from V and 6 bases from J, the junction contained 10 bases not matched to a gene. CDR1 is MDHEN and CDR2 is SYDVKM in the germline V gene. This CDR3 region has 14 residues. The CDR3 bases are TGTGCCAGCAGCTCCTCCGGGACAGTCGCTGAAGCTTTCTTT. Translation gives CASSSSGTVAEAFF.

This rearrangement joins TRBV6-6 to TRBJ1-1, with 7 bases identical to TRBD1. Germline V gene data show CDR1 as MNHNY and CDR2 as SVGAGI (reference sequence). Trimming removed 2 bases from V and 2 bases from J; junction bases left unmatched: 5. CDR3 length: 15 amino acids. CDR3 sequence: CASSYTGTENTEAFF. CDR3 nucleotides: TGTGCCAGCAGTTACACCGGGACAGAAAACACTGAAGCTTTCTTT.

The chain links TRBV28 to TRBJ1-1, with D possibly TRBD1 on 5 matching bases. Germline lookup yields CDR1 MDHEN and CDR2 SYDVKM. The CDR3 is made up of 13 amino acids. Trimming removed 1 base at V and 5 bases at J, with 8 bases between. The CDR3 region is CASSLFRGTEAFF. In DNA, the CDR3 is TGTGCCAGCAGTTTATTTCGGGGGACTGAAGCTTTCTTT.

This chain joins TRBV27 and TRBJ2-5; D uncertain. The germline gives CDR1 MNHEY, CDR2 SMNVEV (reference sequence). CDR3 length: 15 residues. V was trimmed by 0 bases and J by 2 bases, leaving 10 bases between them. The CDR3 DNA sequence: TGTGCCAGCAGTTTATCCTTCCAGGTACAAGAGACCCAGTACTTC. Amino acids: CASSLSFQVQETQYF.

The chain employs TRBV28 and TRBJ2-5; D ambiguous. CDR1 MDHEN and CDR2 SYDVKM come from the germline V gene. The CDR3 has 14 amino acids. Trimming shortened V by 3 bases and J by 1 base, and 9 bases separated the two germline ends. The CDR3 nucleotides are TGTGCCAGCAGTTTGTTCCAAGCCCAAGAGACCCAGTACTTC. Translation gives CASSLFQAQETQYF.

The rearrangement joins TRBV12-2 to TRBJ2-6; TRBD1 is the table's D call and was not checked against the DNA. TRBV12-2 is a documented pseudogene. This CDR3 comprises 20 residues. The DNA for the CDR3 is TGTGCAAGTCGCTTAGGTGGTTTCGGGACAGGGGGCTCTGGGGCCAACGTCCTGACTTTC. Translating it yields CASRLGGFGTGGSGANVLTF.